The source of this T cell receptor (beta chain) is a study of shared clonotypes between healthy human individuals. Some clones are missing from TCRdb's copy, which holds only in-frame ones; the method was immunoSEQ multiplex PCR. This sample has approximately 500,000 clones; around 79% occur once, and the top ten carry over 10%. CDR3 length: 12 residues. The germline CDR1 and CDR2 sequences are SGHTA and FQGNSA. Trimming cost V 1 base and J 10 bases, with 10 bases left between them. This clonotype originated in a woman in her 40s in good health. Some clones in this sample may be carry-over from other donors' samples. The sequencing sample was made of PBMCs. This chain joins TRBV7-2 and TRBJ1-2; D not certain. This chain's CDR3 is CASSLDPLNYTF. The CDR3, as DNA: TGTGCCAGCAGCTTAGACCCGCTTAACTACACCTTC.